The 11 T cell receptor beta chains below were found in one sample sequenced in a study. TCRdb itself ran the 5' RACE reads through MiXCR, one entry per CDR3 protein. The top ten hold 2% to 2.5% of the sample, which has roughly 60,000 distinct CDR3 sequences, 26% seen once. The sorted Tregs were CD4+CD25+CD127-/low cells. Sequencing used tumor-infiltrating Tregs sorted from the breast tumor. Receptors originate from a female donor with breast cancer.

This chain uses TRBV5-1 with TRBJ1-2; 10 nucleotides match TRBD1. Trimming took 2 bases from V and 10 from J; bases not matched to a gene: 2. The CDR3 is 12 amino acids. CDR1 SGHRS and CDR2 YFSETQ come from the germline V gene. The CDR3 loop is CASSFGTGDYTF. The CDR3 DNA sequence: TGCGCCAGCAGCTTCGGGACAGGGGACTACACCTTC.

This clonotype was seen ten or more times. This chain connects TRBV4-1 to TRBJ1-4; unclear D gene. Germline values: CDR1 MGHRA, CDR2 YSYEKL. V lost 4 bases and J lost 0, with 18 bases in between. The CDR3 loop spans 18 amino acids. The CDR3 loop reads CASSPLSWQTTTNEKLFF. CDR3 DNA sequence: TGCGCCAGCAGCCCACTCAGTTGGCAGACCACAACTAATGAAAAACTGTTTTTT.

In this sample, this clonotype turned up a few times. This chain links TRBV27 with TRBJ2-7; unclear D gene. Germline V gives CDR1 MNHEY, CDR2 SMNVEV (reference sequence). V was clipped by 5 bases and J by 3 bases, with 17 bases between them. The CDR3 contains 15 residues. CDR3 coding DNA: TGTGCCAGCAGTCCATACACTCCGAGCTTCTACGAGCAGTACTTC. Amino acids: CASSPYTPSFYEQYF.

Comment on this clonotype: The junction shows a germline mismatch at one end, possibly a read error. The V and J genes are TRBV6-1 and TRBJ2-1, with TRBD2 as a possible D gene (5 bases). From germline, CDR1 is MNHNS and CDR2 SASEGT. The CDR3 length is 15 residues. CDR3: CAGSDEGNSYNEQFF. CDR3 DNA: TGTGCCGGCAGTGATGAGGGTAACTCCTACAATGAGCAGTTCTTC.

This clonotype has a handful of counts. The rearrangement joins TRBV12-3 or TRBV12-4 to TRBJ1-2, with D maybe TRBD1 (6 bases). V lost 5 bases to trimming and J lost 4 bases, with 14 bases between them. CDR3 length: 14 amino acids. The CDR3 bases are TGTGCCAGCAGTGAGGGACACCGCAGCTATGGCTACACCTTC. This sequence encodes CASSEGHRSYGYTF.

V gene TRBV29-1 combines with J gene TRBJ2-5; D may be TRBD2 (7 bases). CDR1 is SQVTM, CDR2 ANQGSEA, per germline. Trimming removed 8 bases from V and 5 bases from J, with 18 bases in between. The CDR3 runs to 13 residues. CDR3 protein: CSPSGGGAETQYF. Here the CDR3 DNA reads TGCAGCCCCAGTGGGGGGGGGGCGGAGACCCAGTACTTC.

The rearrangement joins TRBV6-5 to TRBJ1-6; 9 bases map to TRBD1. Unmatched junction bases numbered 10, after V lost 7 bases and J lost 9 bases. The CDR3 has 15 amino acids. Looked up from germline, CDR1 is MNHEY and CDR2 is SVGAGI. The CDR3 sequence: CASTPQGARSSPLHF. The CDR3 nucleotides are TGTGCCAGCACCCCACAGGGGGCCCGGAGTTCACCCCTCCACTTT.

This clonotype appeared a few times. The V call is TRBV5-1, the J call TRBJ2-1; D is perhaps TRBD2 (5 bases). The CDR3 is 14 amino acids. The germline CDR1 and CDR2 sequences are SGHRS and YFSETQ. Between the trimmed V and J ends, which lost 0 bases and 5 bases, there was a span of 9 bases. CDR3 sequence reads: CASSLGTGHNEQFF. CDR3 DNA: TGCGCCAGCAGCTTGGGGACTGGGCACAATGAGCAGTTCTTC.

The CDR3 reads CASSPFRGEAFF. The CDR3 DNA sequence: TGTGCCAGCAGCCCCTTTCGGGGTGAAGCTTTCTTT. The chain joins TRBV9 to TRBJ1-1; no definite D call. The V gene lost 4 bases and the J gene lost 7 bases, with 11 bases spanning the gap. This CDR3 has 12 amino acids. Germline CDR1 reads SGDLS; CDR2 reads YYNGEE.

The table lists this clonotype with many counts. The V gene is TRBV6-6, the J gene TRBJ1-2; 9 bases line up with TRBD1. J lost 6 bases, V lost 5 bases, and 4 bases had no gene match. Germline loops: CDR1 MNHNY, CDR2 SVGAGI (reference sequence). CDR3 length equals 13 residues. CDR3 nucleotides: TGTGCCAGCAGTCCGGGACAGGGAGATGGCTACACCTTC. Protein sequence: CASSPGQGDGYTF.

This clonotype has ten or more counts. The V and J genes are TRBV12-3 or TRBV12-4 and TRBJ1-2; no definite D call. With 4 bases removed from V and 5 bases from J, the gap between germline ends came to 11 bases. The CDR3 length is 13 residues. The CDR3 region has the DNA TGTGCCAGCAGTTCGGCTCTTATATATGGCTACACCTTC. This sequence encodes CASSSALIYGYTF.